One sample yielded the 29 T cell receptor beta chains listed below, sequenced in a study of cytomegalovirus exposure and HLA in healthy donors. The PCR employed 60 Vbeta primers together with 13 Jbeta primers. Profiled with immunoSEQ multiplex PCR; TCRdb holds only in-frame clones, not every one. The sample table sets out roughly 39,000 clones. Sequenced sample: PBMCs. These receptors were taken from a man younger than 45 in good health and CMV-seronegative.

The chain combines TRBV4-1 with TRBJ1-2; D is ambiguous. V lost 4 bases, J lost 0 bases, and 15 bases lay in between. Germline lookup yields CDR1 MGHRA and CDR2 YSYEKL. There are 16 residues in the CDR3. DNA for the CDR3: TGCGCCAGCAGCCCCGTTCGCCTAATGCCTAACTATGGCTACACCTTC. Encoded protein: CASSPVRLMPNYGYTF.

The J gene is TRBJ1-4, the V gene TRBV4-3; possibly TRBD1 for D (6 bases). The CDR3 sequence is 17 residues long. CDR1 and CDR2 from the germline V gene are LGHNA and YSLEER. The V and J ends lost 4 bases and 5 bases respectively, with 20 bases between them. CDR3 region: CASSLGFGAGENEKLFF. Written as DNA, the CDR3 is TGCGCCAGCAGCCTAGGGTTTGGGGCAGGGGAGAATGAAAAACTGTTTTTT.

V and J are TRBV4-2 and TRBJ1-1; TRBD1 might be the D (6 bases). The V gene's germline CDR1 is LGHNA and CDR2 YNFKEQ. V was shortened by 3 bases and J by 1 base, with 9 bases between the two germline ends. CDR3 length equals 14 residues. The CDR3 DNA follows: TGTGCCAGCAGCCACCGGGACAAGAACACTGAAGCTTTCTTT. Its translation is CASSHRDKNTEAFF.

The chain carries TRBV29-1 and TRBJ2-5, with a weak D call TRBD2 (5 bases). Germline lookup yields CDR1 SQVTM and CDR2 ANQGSEA. The CDR3 has 12 amino acids. V dropped 1 base and J dropped 9 bases, with 12 bases sitting between them. DNA for the CDR3: TGCAGCGTTGAAGCGGGGTCCGGGTCCCAGTACTTC. It codes for CSVEAGSGSQYF.

The V call is TRBV6-5, the J call TRBJ2-7; possibly TRBD2 for D (6 bases). V was cut by 2 bases and J by 5 bases, with 10 bases left in between. The CDR3 consists of 13 residues. From germline, CDR1 is MNHEY and CDR2 SVGAGI. The CDR3 DNA reads as TGTGCCAGCAGTTACGGGGGGACCCACGAGCAGTACTTC. Its protein is CASSYGGTHEQYF.

This chain uses TRBV6-1 with TRBJ2-4; 8 bases fit TRBD1. The junction had 3 bases not matched to a gene; V was cut back by 3 bases and J by 8 bases. The germline V gene has CDR1 MNHNS and CDR2 SASEGT. This CDR3 region has 13 residues. CDR3 sequence reads: CASSEDRADIQYF. The CDR3 region has the DNA TGTGCCAGCAGTGAGGACAGGGCGGACATTCAGTACTTC.

This chain links TRBV5-1 with TRBJ1-1; perhaps TRBD1 as D (5 bases). The length of the CDR3 is 16 residues. Germline CDR1 reads SGHRS; CDR2 reads YFSETQ. V was clipped by 0 bases and J by 4 bases, with 16 bases between them. CDR3 coding DNA: TGCGCCAGCAGCTTGGCTGGGACTCCGGAGGGCACTGAAGCTTTCTTT. It codes for CASSLAGTPEGTEAFF.

The CDR3 loop reads CASSSAGGRDEQFF. Written as DNA, the CDR3 is TGTGCCAGCAGCTCAGCGGGAGGTCGCGATGAGCAGTTCTTC. This chain uses TRBV5-6 with TRBJ2-1, with 9 positions matching TRBD2. The V and J ends lost 3 bases and 8 bases, in that order; junction bases with no gene match: 6. Germline lookup yields CDR1 SGHDT and CDR2 YYEEEE. The CDR3 is 14 amino acids.

The rearrangement uses TRBV18 and TRBJ1-3; D not certain. V lost 3 bases and J lost 2, with 20 bases in between. This CDR3 region has 18 residues. Germline lookup yields CDR1 KGHSH and CDR2 LQKENI. CDR3 nucleotides: TGTGCCAGCTCACCTATCGGCCGAGGAACTTTACCTGGAAACACCATATATTTT. Translating it yields CASSPIGRGTLPGNTIYF.

The V call is TRBV9, the J call TRBJ2-5, with 8 nucleotides matching TRBD1. There are 16 residues in the CDR3. J gave up 9 bases and V 0 bases, and 13 bases lay outside the gene matches. The V gene's germline CDR1 is SGDLS and CDR2 YYNGEE. CDR3 residues: CASSVGPPQGASAQYF. As DNA, the CDR3 is TGTGCCAGCAGCGTAGGCCCACCCCAGGGGGCTTCCGCCCAGTACTTC.

The chain is built from TRBV27 and TRBJ2-7, with 8 bases fitting TRBD1. CDR1 and CDR2 (germline): MNHEY, SMNVEV (reference sequence). This CDR3 region has 14 residues. The trim removed 3 bases at V and 2 bases at J, leaving 3 bases unmatched. DNA of the CDR3: TGTGCCAGCAGTTTCGGACAGGGAACCTACGAGCAGTACTTC. This translates into CASSFGQGTYEQYF.

The rearrangement links TRBV10-2 to TRBJ1-1, with TRBD1 as a possible D gene (6 bases). V lost 4 bases to trimming and J lost 3 bases, with 15 bases between them. This CDR3 spans 15 amino acids. Germline V gene sequence: CDR1 WSHSY, CDR2 SAAADI. Written as DNA, the CDR3 is TGCGCCAGCAGTGTATGGACAGATGGTGACACTGAAGCTTTCTTT. Translating it yields CASSVWTDGDTEAFF.

The chain joins TRBV30 to TRBJ2-2; unclear D gene. The V end was cut by 0 bases, the J end by 0 bases, with 11 bases between. Germline CDR1 and CDR2: GTSNPN and SVGIG (reference sequence). This CDR3 has 16 amino acids. CDR3: CAWSVKLGANTGELFF. CDR3 DNA sequence: TGTGCCTGGAGTGTAAAGTTAGGAGCGAACACCGGGGAGCTGTTTTTT. Complete variable domain (other parts from reference TRBV30 and TRBJ2-2): SQTIHQWPATLVQPVGSPLSLECTVEGTSNPNLYWYRQAAGRGLQLLFYSVGIGQISSEVPQNLSASRPQDRQFILSSKKLLLSDSGFYLCAWSVKLGANTGELFFGEGSRLTVL.

This chain joins TRBV5-1 and TRBJ2-3; no reliable D call. V was cut by 0 bases and J by 0 bases, with 5 bases left in between. CDR1 SGHRS and CDR2 YFSETQ come from the germline V gene. This CDR3 is 14 amino acids long. DNA of the CDR3: TGCGCCAGCAGCTTGGCCGCGAGCACAGATACGCAGTATTTT. It encodes CASSLAASTDTQYF.

Here the CDR3 reads CASRPPGQGKKQYF. The CDR3 nucleotides are TGTGCCAGCAGGCCGCCGGGACAGGGGAAAAAGCAGTACTTC. The V gene is TRBV7-8, the J gene TRBJ2-7, with TRBD1 matching over 10 bases. The trim removed 6 bases at V and 8 bases at J, leaving 10 bases unmatched. This CDR3 spans 14 amino acids. Germline V gene lookup returns CDR1 SGHVS and CDR2 FQNEAQ.

This chain joins TRBV4-3 and TRBJ1-6, with D possibly TRBD1 on 6 matching bases. Germline CDR1 is LGHNA and CDR2 is YSLEER. The CDR3 loop spans 18 amino acids. The V end was cut by 0 bases, the J end by 8 bases, with 20 bases between. CDR3 in amino acids: CASSQDSGGADRHSPLHF. The CDR3 coding sequence is TGCGCCAGCAGCCAAGATTCCGGTGGAGCGGACAGACATTCACCCCTCCACTTT.

The rearrangement joins TRBV6-1 to TRBJ2-1; TRBD2 is a possible D gene (6 bases). V was pared by 1 base and J by 1 base, with 8 bases between. Germline V gene sequence: CDR1 MNHNS, CDR2 SASEGT. The CDR3 spans 15 residues. CDR3 sequence reads: CASSEGLESYNEQFF. In DNA form, the CDR3 reads TGTGCCAGCAGTGAAGGACTAGAGTCCTACAATGAGCAGTTCTTC.

The chain carries TRBV15 and TRBJ2-3; no reliable D call. CDR1 LNHNV and CDR2 YYDKDF come from the germline V gene (reference sequence). Trimming removed 0 bases at V and 2 bases at J, with 6 bases between. The CDR3 runs 14 residues. The CDR3: CATSREGPTDTQYF. As DNA, the CDR3 is TGTGCCACCAGCAGAGAGGGCCCCACAGATACGCAGTATTTT.

The V and J genes are TRBV4-1 and TRBJ2-5, with D possibly being TRBD2 (6 bases). Germline CDR1 and CDR2: MGHRA and YSYEKL. The CDR3 has 15 residues. V shed 0 bases and J shed 10 bases, with 18 bases lying between them. CDR3 loop: CASSQEPGGPGNQYF. The CDR3 nucleotides are TGCGCCAGCAGCCAAGAGCCAGGAGGGCCGGGGAACCAGTACTTC.

Turning to this clone: At one of its ends the junction is not consistent with the germline gene, which may arise from a read error. The V gene is TRBV4-2, the J gene TRBJ2-5; 7 nucleotides align to TRBD2. The length of the CDR3 is 16 residues. Germline CDR1 is LGHNA and CDR2 is YNFKEQ. The chain's CDR3 is CTSSQDLGGSVETQYF. CDR3 bases: TGTACCAGCAGCCAAGATCTGGGCGGGAGCGTCGAGACCCAGTACTTC.

V gene TRBV27 combines with J gene TRBJ2-1, with D tentatively TRBD2 (7 bases). V lost 4 bases and J lost 3, with 16 bases in between. Germline values: CDR1 MNHEY, CDR2 SMNVEV (reference sequence). The CDR3 has 16 amino acids. DNA of the CDR3: TGTGCCAGCAGTTGGGGGGCGGGAGAAGTCTACAATGAGCAGTTCTTC. This encodes CASSWGAGEVYNEQFF.

Here the CDR3 reads CASSPRETQYF. The CDR3 bases are TGTGCCAGCAGCCCCCGGGAGACCCAGTACTTC. V gene TRBV5-8 combines with J gene TRBJ2-5; D unclear. Looked up from germline, CDR1 is SGHTS and CDR2 is YDEGEE. The CDR3 consists of 11 residues. V was trimmed by 4 bases and J by 5 bases, leaving 6 bases between them.

V and J are TRBV10-3 and TRBJ2-1; 10 bases line up with TRBD2. Looked up from germline, CDR1 is ENHRY and CDR2 is SYGVKD. This CDR3 is built from 13 residues. Losses at the gene ends were 10 bases for V and 8 bases for J; bases not matched to a gene: 8. CDR3 nucleotides: TGTGCCACCGGGACTAGCGCGGGTCATGAGCAGTTCTTC. Its protein product is CATGTSAGHEQFF.

The chain combines TRBV19 with TRBJ2-4; TRBD1 agrees at 8 bases. CDR1 and CDR2 from the germline V gene are LNHDA and SQIVND (reference sequence). This CDR3 region has 15 residues. Trimming took 3 bases from V and 9 from J; bases not matched to a gene: 10. The CDR3 nucleotides are TGTGCCAGTAGTATTCGTTGGACAGGGATGAGCATTCAGTACTTC. This codes for CASSIRWTGMSIQYF.

The chain has TRBV7-9 and TRBJ1-6, with 7 bases lining up with TRBD1. The CDR3 totals 15 residues. Germline lookup yields CDR1 SEHNR and CDR2 FQNEAQ (reference sequence). Trimming removed 4 bases from V and 7 bases from J; junction bases left unmatched: 7. As DNA, the CDR3 is TGTGCCAGCAGCTCCGCGGGGACAGCCAATTCACCCCTCCACTTT. Encoded protein: CASSSAGTANSPLHF.

CDR3 protein: CASSLVHGDNNYGYTF. The CDR3 DNA reads TGTGCCAGCAGCTTAGTTCACGGGGACAATAACTATGGCTACACCTTC. The chain uses TRBV7-6 and TRBJ1-2; TRBD1 is a possible D gene (6 bases). The CDR3 spans 16 residues. In germline, CDR1 is SGHVS, CDR2 FNYEAQ. The V end was cut by 1 base, the J end by 1 base, with 13 bases between.

V gene TRBV4-1 combines with J gene TRBJ2-7, with D perhaps matching TRBD2 (5 bases). CDR1 is MGHRA, CDR2 YSYEKL, per germline. Between the trimmed V and J ends, which lost 0 bases and 2 bases, there was a span of 8 bases. The CDR3 length is 14 residues. CDR3 in amino acids: CASSQEGRAYEQYF. The CDR3, as DNA: TGCGCCAGCAGCCAAGAAGGGAGAGCCTACGAGCAGTACTTC.

This chain joins TRBV7-2 and TRBJ1-4; 10 bases are shared with TRBD1. V shed 3 bases and J 10 bases; nucleotides not matched to a gene: 8. Looked up from germline, CDR1 is SGHTA and CDR2 is FQGNSA. The CDR3 runs to 15 residues. CDR3 DNA sequence: TGTGCCAGCAGCTTCTCCTCGGGACAGGGGTCAAAACTGTTTTTT. This translates into CASSFSSGQGSKLFF. The entire variable domain, with the rest obtained from reference TRBV7-2 and TRBJ1-4, is as follows: GAGVSQSPSNKVTEKGKDVELRCDPISGHTALYWYRQSLGQGLEFLIYFQGNSAPDKSGLPSDRFSAERTGGSVSTLTIQRTQQEDSAVYLCASSFSSGQGSKLFFGSGTQLSVL.

The chain uses TRBV6-5 and TRBJ2-6; TRBD1 aligns across 9 bases. From germline, CDR1 is MNHEY and CDR2 SVGAGI. The CDR3 is made up of 16 amino acids. The V segment lost 1 base and the J segment 3 bases; nucleotides outside the gene matches: 1. The CDR3 DNA is TGTGCCAGCAGTTACTGGACAGGGGTTGGGGCCAACGTCCTGACTTTC. It specifies CASSYWTGVGANVLTF.